The clone carrying this TCR beta chain was recorded at least ten times. The sample comes from a study of T cells in Graves' hyperthyroidism and ophthalmopathy. Study information: Once the initial diagnosis was made, peripheral blood was obtained before any treatment.

Using RNA transcripts as the source, TCR beta CDR3 regions were amplified. HTBI primers were employed in a first-round RT-PCR of the TCR CDR3. TCRdb analysed the multiplex PCR reads with MiXCR anew, one entry per CDR3 protein. In the table there are 200,000 to 250,000 distinct CDR3 sequences, 17% of which are singletons. V was clipped by 4 bases and J by 4 bases; unmatched bases: 8. CDR1 is LGHNT, CDR2 FRNRAP, per germline. This CDR3 is 17 amino acids long. For Graves' hyperthyroidism to be stable, ophthalmopathy could not progress within 18 months. Uncontrolled infections, other autoimmune diseases, pregnancy or lactation led to exclusion of patients. The diagnostic basis comprised clinical symptoms, serum thyroxine and TRAb, thyroid ultrasound and orbital computed tomography.

This chain connects TRBV12-5 to TRBJ2-2, with TRBD2 identical over 11 bases. The clonotype comes from a man over 45 with Graves' hyperthyroidism. Sequences were obtained from blood. Here the CDR3 reads CASGSHQLAGVTGELFF. CDR3 bases: TGTGCTAGTGGTTCCCACCAACTAGCGGGGGTCACCGGGGAGCTGTTTTTT.